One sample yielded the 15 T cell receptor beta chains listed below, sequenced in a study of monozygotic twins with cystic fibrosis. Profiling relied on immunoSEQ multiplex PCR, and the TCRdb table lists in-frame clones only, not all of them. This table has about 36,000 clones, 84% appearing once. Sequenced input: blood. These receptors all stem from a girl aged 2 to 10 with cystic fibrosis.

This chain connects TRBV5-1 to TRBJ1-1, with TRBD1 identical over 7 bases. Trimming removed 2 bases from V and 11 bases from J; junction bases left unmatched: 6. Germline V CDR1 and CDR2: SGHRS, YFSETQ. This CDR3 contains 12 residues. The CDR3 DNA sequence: TGCGCCAGCAGCTTACAGGGGAGGTACGCTTTCTTT. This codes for CASSLQGRYAFF.

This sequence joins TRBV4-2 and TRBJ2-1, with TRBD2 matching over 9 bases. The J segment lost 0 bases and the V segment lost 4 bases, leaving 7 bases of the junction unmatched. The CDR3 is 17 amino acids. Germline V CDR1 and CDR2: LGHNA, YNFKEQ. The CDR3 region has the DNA TGTGCCAGCAGCCCAGAGACTAGCGGCAACTCCTACAATGAGCAGTTCTTC. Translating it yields CASSPETSGNSYNEQFF.

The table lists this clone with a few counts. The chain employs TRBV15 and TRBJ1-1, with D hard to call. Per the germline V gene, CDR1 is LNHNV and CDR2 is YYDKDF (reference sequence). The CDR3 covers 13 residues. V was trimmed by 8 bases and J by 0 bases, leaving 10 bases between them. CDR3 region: CATRSDLNTEAFF. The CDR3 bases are TGTGCCACCCGATCTGATCTGAACACTGAAGCTTTCTTT.

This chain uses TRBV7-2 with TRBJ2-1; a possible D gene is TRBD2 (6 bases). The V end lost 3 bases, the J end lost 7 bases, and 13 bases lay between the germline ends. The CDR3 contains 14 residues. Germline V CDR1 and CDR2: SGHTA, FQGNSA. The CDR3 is CASSFPAGQNEQFF. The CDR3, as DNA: TGTGCCAGCAGCTTCCCCGCGGGGCAGAATGAGCAGTTCTTC.

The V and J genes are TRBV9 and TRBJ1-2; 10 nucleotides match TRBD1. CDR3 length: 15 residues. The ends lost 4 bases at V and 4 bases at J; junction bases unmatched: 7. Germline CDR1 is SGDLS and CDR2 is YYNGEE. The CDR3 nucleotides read TGTGCCAGCAGCTTCGGACAGGGGGTCCCCTATGGCTACACCTTC. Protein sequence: CASSFGQGVPYGYTF. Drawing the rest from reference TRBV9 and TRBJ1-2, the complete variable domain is DSGVTQTPKHLITATGQRVTLRCSPRSGDLSVYWYQQSLDQGLQFLIQYYNGEERAKGNILERFSAQQFPDLHSELNLSSLELGDSALYFCASSFGQGVPYGYTFGSGTRLTVV.

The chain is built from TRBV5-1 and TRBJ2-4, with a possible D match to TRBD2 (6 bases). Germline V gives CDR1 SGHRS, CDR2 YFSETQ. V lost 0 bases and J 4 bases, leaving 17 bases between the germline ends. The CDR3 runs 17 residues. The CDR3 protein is CASSLGSGRKGKNIQYF. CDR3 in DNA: TGCGCCAGCAGCTTGGGCTCAGGGAGGAAGGGTAAAAACATTCAGTACTTC.

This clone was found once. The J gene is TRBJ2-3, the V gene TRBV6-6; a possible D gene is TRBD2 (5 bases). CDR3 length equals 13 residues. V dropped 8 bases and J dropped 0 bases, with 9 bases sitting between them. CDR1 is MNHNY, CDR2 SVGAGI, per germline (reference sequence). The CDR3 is CASDGKSTDTQYF. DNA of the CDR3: TGTGCCAGCGACGGGAAGAGCACAGATACGCAGTATTTT.

The CDR3 protein is CASSPNKGSRHYGYTF. The DNA for the CDR3 is TGTGCCAGCAGCCCAAATAAAGGAAGCCGCCACTATGGCTACACCTTC. The chain links TRBV7-9 to TRBJ1-2; D is undetermined. V was clipped by 5 bases and J by 3 bases, with 19 bases between them. Germline V gene data show CDR1 as SEHNR and CDR2 as FQNEAQ (reference sequence). The CDR3 is 16 residues long. Variable domain in full (rest from reference TRBV7-9 and TRBJ1-2): DTGVSQNPRHKITKRGQNVTFRCDPISEHNRLYWYRQTLGQGPEFLTYFQNEAQLEKSRLLSDRFSAERPKGSFSTLEIQRTEQGDSAMYLCASSPNKGSRHYGYTFGSGTRLTVV.

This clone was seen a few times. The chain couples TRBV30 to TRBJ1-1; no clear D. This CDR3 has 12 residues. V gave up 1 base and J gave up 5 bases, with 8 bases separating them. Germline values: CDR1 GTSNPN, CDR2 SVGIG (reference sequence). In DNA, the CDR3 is TGTGCCTGGAGTGCAAGGGAAACTGAAGCTTTCTTT. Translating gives CAWSARETEAFF.

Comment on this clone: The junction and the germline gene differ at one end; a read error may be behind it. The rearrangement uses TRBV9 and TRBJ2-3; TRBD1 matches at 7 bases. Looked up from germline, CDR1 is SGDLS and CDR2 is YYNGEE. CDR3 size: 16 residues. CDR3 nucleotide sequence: TGTACCAGCAGCGTTAGACAGGGAAGTTCTAGTGATACGCAGTATTTT. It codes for CTSSVRQGSSSDTQYF.

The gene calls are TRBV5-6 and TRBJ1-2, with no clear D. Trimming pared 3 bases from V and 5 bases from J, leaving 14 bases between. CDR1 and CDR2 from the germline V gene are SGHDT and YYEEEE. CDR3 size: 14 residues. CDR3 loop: CASSYVAAGYGYTF. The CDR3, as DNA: TGTGCCAGCAGCTACGTAGCGGCGGGATATGGCTACACCTTC.

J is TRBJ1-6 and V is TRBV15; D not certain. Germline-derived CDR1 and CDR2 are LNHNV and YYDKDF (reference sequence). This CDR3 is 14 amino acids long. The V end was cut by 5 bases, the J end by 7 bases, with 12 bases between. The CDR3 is CATSPPGNNSPLHF. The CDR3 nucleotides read TGTGCCACCAGCCCTCCCGGAAACAATTCACCCCTCCACTTT.

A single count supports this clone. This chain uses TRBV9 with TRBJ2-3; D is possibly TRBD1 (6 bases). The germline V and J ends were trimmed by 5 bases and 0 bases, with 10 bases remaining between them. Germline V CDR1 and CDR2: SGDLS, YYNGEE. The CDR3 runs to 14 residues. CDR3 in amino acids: CASRRGHSTDTQYF. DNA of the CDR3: TGTGCCAGCAGGAGGGGACATAGCACAGATACGCAGTATTTT. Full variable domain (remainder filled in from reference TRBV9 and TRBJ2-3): DSGVTQTPKHLITATGQRVTLRCSPRSGDLSVYWYQQSLDQGLQFLIQYYNGEERAKGNILERFSAQQFPDLHSELNLSSLELGDSALYFCASRRGHSTDTQYFGPGTRLTVL.

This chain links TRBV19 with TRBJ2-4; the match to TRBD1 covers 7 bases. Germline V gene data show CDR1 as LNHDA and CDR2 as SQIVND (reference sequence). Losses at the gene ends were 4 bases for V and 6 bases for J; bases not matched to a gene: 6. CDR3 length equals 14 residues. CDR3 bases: TGTGCCAGTAGTAGCCCGGGACAGCTAAACATTCAGTACTTC. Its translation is CASSSPGQLNIQYF. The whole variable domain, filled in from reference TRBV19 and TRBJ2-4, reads DGGITQSPKYLFRKEGQNVTLSCEQNLNHDAMYWYRQDPGQGLRLIYYSQIVNDFQKGDIAEGYSVSREKKESFPLTVTSAQKNPTAFYLCASSSPGQLNIQYFGAGTRLSVL.

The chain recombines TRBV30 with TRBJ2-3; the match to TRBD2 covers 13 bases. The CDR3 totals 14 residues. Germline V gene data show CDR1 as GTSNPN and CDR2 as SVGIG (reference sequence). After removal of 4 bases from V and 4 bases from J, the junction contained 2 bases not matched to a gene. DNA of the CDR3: TGTGCCTGGACAGGGACTAGCGGGGCAGATACGCAGTATTTT. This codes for CAWTGTSGADTQYF.